Following are 30 T cell receptor beta chains from one sample sequenced in a study of blood T cell repertoires in COVID-19. This table comes from immunoSEQ multiplex PCR, and its TCRdb copy is limited to in-frame clones, with some not included. This repertoire shows approximately 140,000 clones, about 89% found once; its top ten account for less than 20%. Sample: peripheral blood. The receptor set was obtained from a man aged 50 or older with active or convalescent COVID-19.

The chain has TRBV5-1 and TRBJ1-1; D unclear. CDR3 size: 15 residues. CDR1 is SGHRS and CDR2 is YFSETQ in the germline V gene. Deletions cut 0 bases from V and 0 bases from J, with 9 bases between. The DNA for the CDR3 is TGCGCCAGCAGCTTGGCCGGGAGAGTGAACACTGAAGCTTTCTTT. This codes for CASSLAGRVNTEAFF.

A few counts support this clone. J is TRBJ1-6 and V is TRBV27; 7 bases are a match to TRBD1. The CDR3 is made up of 15 amino acids. The V gene's germline CDR1 is MNHEY and CDR2 SMNVEV (reference sequence). V lost 8 bases to trimming and J lost 7 bases; unmatched junction nucleotides: 11. The CDR3 region has the DNA TGTGCCAGCCGCAACCCGCCGGGACAGAATTCACCCCTCCACTTT. It encodes CASRNPPGQNSPLHF.

The gene calls are TRBV7-2 and TRBJ2-2, with 10 bases identical to TRBD1. This CDR3 spans 17 amino acids. V lost 3 bases, J lost 6 bases, and 10 bases stayed unmatched. The germline gives CDR1 SGHTA, CDR2 FQGNSA. The CDR3 DNA is TGTGCCAGCAGCTTGCCGGGACAGGGGTCCATTTCCGGGGAGCTGTTTTTT. This encodes CASSLPGQGSISGELFF.

The V call is TRBV5-1, the J call TRBJ1-3, with TRBD1 matching 7 bases. CDR3 length equals 16 residues. V lost 0 bases to trimming and J lost 3 bases; unmatched junction nucleotides: 6. From germline, CDR1 is SGHRS and CDR2 YFSETQ. The CDR3 is CASSLDTGDFGNTIYF. CDR3 DNA sequence: TGCGCCAGCAGCTTGGATACAGGGGACTTTGGAAACACCATATATTTT.

The rearrangement links TRBV10-3 to TRBJ2-3, with D perhaps matching TRBD2 (5 bases). The CDR3 consists of 14 residues. V lost 10 bases and J lost 2, with 16 bases in between. The germline gives CDR1 ENHRY, CDR2 SYGVKD. The CDR3 loop reads CATALATFTDTQYF. CDR3 coding DNA: TGTGCCACCGCTTTAGCGACCTTCACAGATACGCAGTATTTT.

The chain combines TRBV4-1 with TRBJ2-2; 9 nucleotides line up with TRBD2. The CDR3 is made up of 18 amino acids. Per the germline V gene, CDR1 is MGHRA and CDR2 is YSYEKL. The trim removed 0 bases at V and 4 bases at J, leaving 9 bases unmatched. Here the CDR3 reads CASSQDRSREGLTGELFF. The CDR3, as DNA: TGCGCCAGCAGCCAAGATCGTTCGCGGGAGGGTCTCACCGGGGAGCTGTTTTTT.

This clone appeared a few times. The chain carries TRBV4-3 and TRBJ1-2; D uncertain. Trimming took 0 bases from V and 4 from J, leaving 12 bases between them. Germline lookup yields CDR1 LGHNA and CDR2 YSLEER. CDR3 length: 15 amino acids. The CDR3 region has the DNA TGCGCCAGCAGCCAAGATAGGCGGAATTCCTATGGCTACACCTTC. This sequence encodes CASSQDRRNSYGYTF.

The chain links TRBV7-8 to TRBJ2-7; 8 bases agree with TRBD2. V dropped 4 bases and J dropped 3; count of bases not matched to a gene: 5. Germline V gene lookup returns CDR1 SGHVS and CDR2 FQNEAQ. CDR3 length: 14 amino acids. The CDR3 here is CASSSTSGIYEQYF. DNA for the CDR3: TGTGCCAGCAGCTCCACTAGCGGTATCTACGAGCAGTACTTC.

The chain recombines TRBV28 with TRBJ1-3, with TRBD1 matching over 7 bases. Germline CDR1 MDHEN, CDR2 SYDVKM. Germline trimming cut 7 bases from V and 2 bases from J; bases unmatched to any gene: 8. The CDR3 totals 15 residues. The CDR3 sequence: CASNLPGTAGNTIYF. Here the CDR3 DNA reads TGTGCCAGCAACCTACCAGGGACAGCTGGAAACACCATATATTTT.

This clone has only one observation. This chain links TRBV5-6 with TRBJ2-7; TRBD2 matches 14 bases. Germline V gives CDR1 SGHDT, CDR2 YYEEEE. CDR3 length: 16 residues. V dropped 4 bases and J dropped 5; count of bases not matched to a gene: 8. CDR3 coding DNA: TGTGCCAGCAGCAGGAGACTAGCGGGGGGGCCGAACGAGCAGTACTTC. Protein: CASSRRLAGGPNEQYF.

This chain connects TRBV6-5 to TRBJ2-3, with 11 nucleotides matching TRBD2. Germline V gene data show CDR1 as MNHEY and CDR2 as SVGAGI. CDR3 size: 15 residues. After removal of 10 bases from V and 5 bases from J, the junction contained 11 bases not matched to a gene. This chain's CDR3 is CATTTSGSGGDTQYF. The CDR3, as DNA: TGTGCCACTACAACTAGCGGGAGCGGTGGAGATACGCAGTATTTT.

The chain's CDR3 is CASSPSSAGVGDTQYF. The CDR3 nucleotides are TGCGCCAGCAGCCCCTCCTCTGCGGGGGTTGGGGATACGCAGTATTTT. The chain links TRBV5-1 to TRBJ2-3, with TRBD2 matching over 7 bases. With 4 bases clipped from V and 6 bases from J, the junction kept 14 bases outside the gene matches. This CDR3 has 16 residues. Germline CDR1 SGHRS, CDR2 YFSETQ.

This chain joins TRBV2 and TRBJ1-4; D may be TRBD1 (6 bases). The length of the CDR3 is 14 residues. Germline V gene lookup returns CDR1 SNHLY and CDR2 FYNNEI. The ends were cut back, 7 bases at V and 5 bases at J, with 14 bases in the middle. CDR3 sequence (DNA): TGTGCCAGCAACGAGAGAGACAGGAATGAAAAACTGTTTTTT. Amino acid sequence: CASNERDRNEKLFF.

The sample holds one count of this clone. The chain has TRBV3-1 (or the pseudogene TRBV3-2) and TRBJ2-7; 12 bases are a match to TRBD1. V trimming: 1 base; J trimming: 2 bases; junction bases outside the gene matches: 6. The germline CDR1 and CDR2 sequences are LGHDT and YNNKEL (reference sequence). The CDR3 extends over 17 amino acids. CDR3 DNA sequence: TGTGCCAGCAGCCAAGTGGGGGGACAGGGGGCCGCCTACGAGCAGTACTTC. It encodes CASSQVGGQGAAYEQYF.

V and J are TRBV5-5 and TRBJ2-7, with 7 bases that match TRBD1. V lost 5 bases, J lost 5 bases, and 7 bases stayed unmatched. Germline assignment: CDR1 SGHKS and CDR2 YYEKEE (reference sequence). This CDR3 comprises 13 residues. The CDR3 spells CASRIQGVDEQYF. As DNA, the CDR3 is TGTGCCAGCAGAATTCAGGGGGTCGACGAGCAGTACTTC. The variable domain in full, with the rest retrieved from reference TRBV5-5 and TRBJ2-7, is DAGVTQSPTHLIKTRGQQVTLRCSPISGHKSVSWYQQVLGQGPQFIFQYYEKEERGRGNFPDRFSARQFPNYSSELNVNALLLGDSALYLCASRIQGVDEQYFGPGTRLTVT.

This chain uses TRBV6-5 with TRBJ2-1; 12 bases agree with TRBD1. The V gene's germline CDR1 is MNHEY and CDR2 SVGAGI. Trimming at V came to 8 bases and at J to 5 bases, leaving 7 bases not matched to a gene. CDR3 size: 15 residues. The CDR3 is CASLRGQGANNEQFF. CDR3 nucleotide sequence: TGTGCCAGCCTTAGGGGACAGGGGGCGAACAATGAGCAGTTCTTC.

This chain links TRBV25-1 with TRBJ2-5, with D unresolved. The germline V gene has CDR1 MGHDK and CDR2 SYGVNS. This CDR3 spans 11 amino acids. V gave up 7 bases and J gave up 5 bases, with 8 bases separating them. The CDR3 region is CASKVGETQYF. In nucleotides, the CDR3 is TGTGCCAGCAAGGTCGGGGAGACCCAGTACTTC.

The rearrangement uses TRBV11-2 and TRBJ2-7, with D perhaps TRBD1 (5 bases). Germline V CDR1 and CDR2: SGHAT, FQNNGV. V lost 0 bases to trimming and J lost 1 base, with 7 bases between them. CDR3 length equals 14 residues. The CDR3 DNA is TGTGCCAGCAGCTTAGACAGGACATCCTACGAGCAGTACTTC. Encoded protein: CASSLDRTSYEQYF.

The rearrangement joins TRBV5-6 to TRBJ2-7; D is possibly TRBD1 (5 bases). This CDR3 is 14 amino acids long. Germline V gene data show CDR1 as SGHDT and CDR2 as YYEEEE. V lost 0 bases and J lost 3, with 10 bases in between. DNA of the CDR3: TGTGCCAGCAGCTTGGACAGGAGATACTACGAGCAGTACTTC. Translating gives CASSLDRRYYEQYF. The full variable domain, in which reference TRBV5-6 and TRBJ2-7 provide the parts outside the CDR3, is DAGVTQSPTHLIKTRGQQVTLRCSPKSGHDTVSWYQQALGQGPQFIFQYYEEEERQRGNFPDRFSGHQFPNYSSELNVNALLLGDSALYLCASSLDRRYYEQYFGPGTRLTVT.

This sequence joins TRBV29-1 and TRBJ1-3, with 7 bases that match TRBD1. Germline V gives CDR1 SQVTM, CDR2 ANQGSEA. V was pared by 6 bases and J by 2 bases, with 10 bases of the junction left unmatched. The CDR3 totals 15 residues. CDR3 sequence (DNA): TGCAGCGTCCGCGCGGACAGGTCGGCTGGAAACACCATATATTTT. It specifies CSVRADRSAGNTIYF.

V is TRBV19 and J is TRBJ2-7, with 7 bases fitting TRBD1. The V gene end was trimmed by 3 bases and the J gene end by 4 bases; junction bases not matched to a gene: 6. The CDR3 has 14 amino acids. CDR1 is LNHDA, CDR2 SQIVND, per germline (reference sequence). DNA of the CDR3: TGTGCCAGTAGTATTCCAGGGGGTATGTACGAGCAGTACTTC. It translates to CASSIPGGMYEQYF.

This rearrangement joins TRBV28 to TRBJ2-7; D is ambiguous. V lost 3 bases and J 4 bases, leaving 4 bases between the germline ends. The CDR3 runs to 11 residues. Germline CDR1 and CDR2: MDHEN and SYDVKM. In DNA, the CDR3 is TGTGCCAGCAGTTTTCAATACGAGCAGTACTTC. This translates into CASSFQYEQYF.

The rearrangement links TRBV5-6 to TRBJ2-7; tentative D call: TRBD1 (6 bases). The CDR3 is made up of 14 amino acids. V was shortened by 2 bases and J by 4 bases, with 13 bases between the two germline ends. The germline CDR1 and CDR2 sequences are SGHDT and YYEEEE. CDR3 sequence (DNA): TGTGCCAGCAGCTTTGGGCACAGGGTATACGAGCAGTACTTC. Translating gives CASSFGHRVYEQYF.

The rearrangement uses TRBV20-1 and TRBJ1-1, with D uncertain. Trimming stripped 3 bases from V and 4 bases from J, with 6 bases between. The CDR3 covers 11 residues. From germline, CDR1 is DFQATT and CDR2 SNEGSKA (reference sequence). CDR3 sequence reads: CSASQATEAFF. As DNA, the CDR3 is TGCAGTGCTAGTCAGGCCACTGAAGCTTTCTTT.

The V and J genes are TRBV5-6 and TRBJ1-6; 7 bases line up with TRBD1. The V segment lost 3 bases and the J segment 10 bases; nucleotides outside the gene matches: 10. The CDR3 is 15 residues long. Germline CDR1 is SGHDT and CDR2 is YYEEEE. CDR3 sequence (DNA): TGTGCCAGCAGCTACAACAGGGGAGTCAGCTCACCCCTCCACTTT. Translating it yields CASSYNRGVSSPLHF.

This chain links TRBV18 with TRBJ2-6, with 7 bases identical to TRBD1. This CDR3 comprises 19 residues. With V trimmed by 3 bases and J by 0 bases, 11 bases remained unmatched. Germline CDR1 KGHSH, CDR2 LQKENI. The DNA for the CDR3 is TGTGCCAGCTCACCGGAAACAGGGGAATTCTCCTCTGGGGCCAACGTCCTGACTTTC. Its translation: CASSPETGEFSSGANVLTF.

This chain connects TRBV15 to TRBJ1-5; maybe TRBD1 (6 bases). This CDR3 region has 17 residues. Germline V lookup: CDR1 LNHNV, CDR2 YYDKDF (reference sequence). Trimming took off 0 bases at V and 2 bases at J, with 14 bases between the two ends. The CDR3 sequence: CATSRERGARGNQPQHF. CDR3 in DNA: TGTGCCACCAGCAGAGAACGGGGGGCGCGGGGCAATCAGCCCCAGCATTTT.

J is TRBJ1-1 and V is TRBV7-6, with D possibly TRBD1 on 5 matching bases. Germline V gives CDR1 SGHVS, CDR2 FNYEAQ. This CDR3 contains 15 residues. The V and J ends lost 1 base and 4 bases respectively, with 13 bases between them. The DNA for the CDR3 is TGTGCCAGCAGCTTAGAATTGGGGCTTAGCACTGAAGCTTTCTTT. Translating it yields CASSLELGLSTEAFF.

The chain joins TRBV12-3 or TRBV12-4 to TRBJ2-7, with TRBD2 as a possible D gene (6 bases). Trimming pared 6 bases from V and 6 bases from J, leaving 9 bases between. The CDR3 is 11 residues long. CDR3 in amino acids: CASRHGGEQYF. The CDR3 DNA is TGTGCCAGCAGGCACGGGGGCGAGCAGTACTTC.

As to this clone: Germline is not matched at one junction end, which may reflect a read error. V and J are TRBV28 and TRBJ2-7; 9 bases match TRBD2. The CDR3 is made up of 22 amino acids. Germline CDR1 and CDR2: MDHEN and SYDVKM. The CDR3 loop is CVSSLSRVGTSLGGILSYEQYF. In DNA form, the CDR3 reads TGTGTCAGCAGTTTAAGTCGGGTGGGGACTAGCTTAGGGGGTATCCTATCCTACGAGCAGTACTTC.